This T cell receptor (beta chain) was recorded in a study of CD8+CD57+ T cells in acquired aplastic anemia. Overall study context: Mean yield of DNA from sorted CD4+ and CD8+ cells was roughly 3.4 ug. Study-wide results and limits: Roughly 31 CD8+ CDR3 sequences occurred in both the patients and the controls.

TCR beta VDJ combinations and CDR3 sequences were profiled from genomic DNA. TCRdb re-analysed the reads in MiXCR, keeping a single row per CDR3 protein. The data contain 200,000 to 250,000 distinct CDR3 sequences, roughly 35% of them singletons. Worth noting for this clonotype: The antigen remains unidentified.

The receptor comes from a human donor in good health, serving as a control. The sample consisted of sorted CD4+, CD8+, or CD8+CD57+ T cells (not recorded which) from PBMCs.

CDR3 sequence reads: CASSQGRNSNQPQHF. The CDR3 DNA sequence: TGTGCCAGCAGCCAGGGACGGAATAGCAATCAGCCCCAGCATTTT. The chain joins TRBV7-2 to TRBJ1-5, with D tentatively TRBD1 (5 bases). Germline CDR1 reads SGHTA; CDR2 reads FQGNSA. V lost 5 bases to trimming and J lost 0 bases, with 11 bases between them. This CDR3 spans 15 amino acids.